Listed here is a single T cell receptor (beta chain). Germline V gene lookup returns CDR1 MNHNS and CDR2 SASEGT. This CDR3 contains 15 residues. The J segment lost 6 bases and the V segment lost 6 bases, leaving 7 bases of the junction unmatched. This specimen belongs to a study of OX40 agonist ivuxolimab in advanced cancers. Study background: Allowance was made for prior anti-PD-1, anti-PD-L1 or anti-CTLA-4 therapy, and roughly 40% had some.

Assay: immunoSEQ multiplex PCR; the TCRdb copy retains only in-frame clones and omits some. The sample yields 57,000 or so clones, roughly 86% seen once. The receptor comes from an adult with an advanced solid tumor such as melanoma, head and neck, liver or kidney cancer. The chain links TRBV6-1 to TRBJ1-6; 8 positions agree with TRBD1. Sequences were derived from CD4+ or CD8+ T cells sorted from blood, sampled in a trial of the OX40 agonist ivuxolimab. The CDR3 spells CASSDRGDLNSPLHF. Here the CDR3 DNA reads TGTGCCAGCAGCGACAGGGGAGACCTTAATTCACCCCTCCACTTT.